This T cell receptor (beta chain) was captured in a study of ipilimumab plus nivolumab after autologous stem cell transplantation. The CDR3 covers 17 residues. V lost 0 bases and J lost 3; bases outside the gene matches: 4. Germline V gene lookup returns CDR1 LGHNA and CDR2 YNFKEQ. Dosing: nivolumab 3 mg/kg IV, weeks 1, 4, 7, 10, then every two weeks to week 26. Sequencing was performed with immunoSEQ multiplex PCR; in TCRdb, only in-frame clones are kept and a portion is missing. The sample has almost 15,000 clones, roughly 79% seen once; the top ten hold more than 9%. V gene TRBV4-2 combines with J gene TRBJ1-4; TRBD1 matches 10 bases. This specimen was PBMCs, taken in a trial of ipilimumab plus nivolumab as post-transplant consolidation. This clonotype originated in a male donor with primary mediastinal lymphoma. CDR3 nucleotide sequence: TGTGCCAGCAGCCAAGAGGACAGGGGGTTCTCTAATGAAAAACTGTTTTTT. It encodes CASSQEDRGFSNEKLFF.